This T cell receptor beta chain was sequenced during a study of T-cell reconstitution after alpha-beta-depleted transplantation in children. Study conclusions and caveats: T-cell counts and diversity at one year following transplant were attributed mainly to newly produced T cells. As was reported, about two months after transplant, alpha-beta T cells came from several hundred expanded graft clones. The study traced high day-60 TCRbeta diversity in some patients to surviving recipient T cells and thymic progenitors.

The CDR3 is made up of 13 amino acids. Germline CDR1 reads SGHVS; CDR2 reads FNYEAQ. Between the trimmed V and J ends, which lost 11 bases and 0 bases, there was a span of 13 bases. Construction of the TCRbeta library involved unique molecular identifiers. TCRdb processed the PCR reads anew with MiXCR; each CDR3 protein has one entry. The repertoire holds 200,000 or so distinct CDR3 sequences, with 6.3% as singletons. This clonotype was recorded many times. Its antigen remains unidentified. The source was PBMCs, collected before TCRalphabeta/CD19-depleted stem cell transplant. The J gene is TRBJ1-2, the V gene TRBV7-6; D is perhaps TRBD1 (6 bases). The receptor's source is a girl less than two years old with combined immunodeficiency, due to receive a stem cell transplant. The chain's CDR3 is CAVGAGTNYGYTF. The CDR3 DNA reads TGTGCCGTGGGGGCCGGTACTAACTATGGCTACACCTTC.